The 26 T cell receptor beta chains below were found in one sample sequenced in a study of molecular identifiers for immune sequencing clone quantification listed by TCRdb under 2018. Library prep was done by PCR. Sequencer: NextSeq 500. In TCRdb, the public reads were trimmed at Q25 with fastp and aligned with MiXCR, with productive beta chains retained. CDR3 protein sequences are deduplicated, and each keeps its most common genes and DNA. Counted in this sample were around 480,000 distinct CDR3 sequences; about 25% of them appeared once. Approximately 0.8% of the sample is in the top ten clones. Sample: naive CD8+ T cells from blood, with Jurkat cell RNA spiked in. What this sample's cell subset or site label stands for: FACS-sorted CD8+CD4-CCR7+CD45RA+ naive T cells. The receptors derive from a human donor in good health. Some libraries in this study had Jurkat cell RNA spiked in.

This clonotype was detected only a few times. The V and J genes are TRBV27 and TRBJ2-7; D is uncertain. Trimming removed 4 bases at V and 3 bases at J, with 13 bases between. The germline V gene has CDR1 MNHEY and CDR2 SMNVEV (reference sequence). This CDR3 comprises 14 residues. The CDR3, as DNA: TGTGCCAGCAGTTCCACAGATAACCTCTACGAGCAGTACTTC. Translating it yields CASSSTDNLYEQYF.

The chain is built from TRBV27 and TRBJ1-1; D gene ambiguous. CDR3 length equals 13 residues. Per germline, CDR1 MNHEY and CDR2 SMNVEV (reference sequence). Deletions cut 4 bases from V and 3 bases from J, with 9 bases between. The CDR3 region is CASSSFTDTEAFF. DNA for the CDR3: TGTGCCAGCAGTTCTTTTACGGACACTGAAGCTTTCTTT.

The rearrangement links TRBV2 to TRBJ2-7; D may match TRBD1 or TRBD2 (9 bases each). CDR3 length: 20 residues. In germline, CDR1 is SNHLY, CDR2 FYNNEI. The V gene lost 6 bases and the J gene lost 3 bases, with 33 bases spanning the gap. CDR3 region: CASSAQPGQGSLAGFYEQYF. CDR3 coding DNA: TGTGCCAGCAGCGCGCAACCGGGACAGGGAAGCCTAGCGGGATTCTACGAGCAGTACTTC.

Note on this clonotype: One end of the junction fails to match germline, which may point to a read error. The chain joins TRBV24-1 to TRBJ2-3, with unresolved D. Looked up from germline, CDR1 is KGHDR and CDR2 is SFDVKD. The length of the CDR3 is 17 residues. The CDR3 reads CAASDLGQVLTWDTQYF. The DNA of the CDR3 is TGTGCCGCCAGTGATTTAGGGCAGGTACTAACCTGGGATACGCAGTATTTT.

As to this clonotype: Germline and junction disagree at one end, which may indicate a read error. The V gene is TRBV19, the J gene TRBJ1-4; D unclear. Germline CDR1 LNHDA, CDR2 SQIVND (reference sequence). The CDR3 is 13 residues long. CDR3: CASRWLGNERLFF. The CDR3 region has the DNA TGTGCCAGTAGGTGGCTAGGGAATGAAAGACTGTTTTTT.

The V and J genes are TRBV30 and TRBJ2-3, with 13 bases lining up with TRBD2. This CDR3 region has 15 residues. The V and J ends lost 5 bases and 5 bases, in that order; junction bases with no gene match: 7. Germline CDR1 is GTSNPN and CDR2 is SVGIG (reference sequence). CDR3 amino acids: CAWDTSGGAGDTQYF. CDR3 DNA: TGTGCCTGGGATACTAGCGGGGGGGCCGGAGATACGCAGTATTTT.

In its sample, this clonotype was seen a few times. The rearrangement joins TRBV3-1 to TRBJ1-4, with unresolved D. Germline V gene lookup returns CDR1 LGHDT and CDR2 YNNKEL (reference sequence). The CDR3 spans 14 residues. With 0 bases removed from V and 4 bases from J, the gap between germline ends came to 6 bases. DNA of the CDR3: TGTGCCAGCAGCCAAGACTGGAGTAATGAAAAACTGTTTTTT. Protein: CASSQDWSNEKLFF.

The V and J genes are TRBV28 and TRBJ1-2; perhaps TRBD1 as D (5 bases). Germline V CDR1 and CDR2: MDHEN, SYDVKM. V was pared by 2 bases and J by 2 bases, with 9 bases between. This CDR3 has 14 amino acids. The CDR3 region has the DNA TGTGCCAGCAGTTTACGGGGCAGAAACTATGGCTACACCTTC. Translated, it gives CASSLRGRNYGYTF.

The table lists this clonotype with many counts. The V call is TRBV29-1, the J call TRBJ1-1, with 9 bases aligning to TRBD1. The germline gives CDR1 SQVTM, CDR2 ANQGSEA. The CDR3 has 14 amino acids. The ends lost 4 bases at V and 5 bases at J; junction bases unmatched: 8. CDR3 sequence reads: CSVATGGVDTEAFF. The CDR3 DNA sequence: TGCAGCGTTGCTACAGGGGGCGTGGATACTGAAGCTTTCTTT.

The chain links TRBV19 to TRBJ2-5; D remains unclear. The tail of the sequence fits TRBJ2-1 better, so the J call may be wrong. The CDR3 is made up of 13 amino acids. Germline loops: CDR1 LNHDA, CDR2 SQIVND (reference sequence). CDR3 nucleotide sequence: TGTGCCAGTAGTACCTCCTTGCTGAATGAGCAGTTCTTC. It codes for CASSTSLLNEQFF.

Comments on this clonotype: This may arise from a read error, as a much more abundant clone is one base away. The chain is built from TRBV12-5 and TRBJ1-1; D remains unclear. This CDR3 has 13 amino acids. Per germline, CDR1 LGHNT and CDR2 FRNRAP. V lost 1 base, J lost 4 bases, and 7 bases lay in between. CDR3 amino acids: CASGLGCTTEAFF. CDR3 DNA: TGTGCTAGTGGTTTGGGGTGCACCACTGAAGCTTTCTTT.

This chain uses TRBV20-1 with TRBJ2-3, with 10 bases aligning to TRBD2. The germline gives CDR1 DFQATT, CDR2 SNEGSKA (reference sequence). V dropped 1 base and J dropped 2; count of bases not matched to a gene: 12. This CDR3 contains 18 residues. This CDR3 reads CSARGRLAGETYTDTQYF. In DNA, the CDR3 is TGCAGTGCTAGAGGTCGACTAGCGGGCGAGACCTACACAGATACGCAGTATTTT.

The chain joins TRBV12-3 or TRBV12-4 to TRBJ2-5; D is uncertain. V was pared by 3 bases and J by 4 bases, with 15 bases between. The CDR3 is made up of 15 amino acids. CDR3 protein: CASSFLTSRRETQYF. In DNA, the CDR3 is TGTGCCAGCAGTTTCTTAACCTCGCGGCGAGAGACCCAGTACTTC.

On this clonotype: A junction end diverges from the germline sequence, so it may reflect a read error. V gene TRBV3-1 combines with J gene TRBJ1-1; D gene unclear. Per germline, CDR1 LGHDT and CDR2 YNNKEL (reference sequence). The CDR3 loop spans 16 amino acids. The CDR3 loop reads CAGSQDRAAGNTEAFF. CDR3 in DNA: TGTGCCGGCAGCCAAGATCGGGCGGCGGGGAACACTGAAGCTTTCTTT.

In the case of this clonotype: A much larger clone lies one base from this, so it may be a read error. CDR3: CSARPIVDTETFF. CDR3 DNA: TGCAGTGCCCGACCGATAGTGGACACTGAAACTTTCTTT. This rearrangement joins TRBV20-1 to TRBJ1-1; D perhaps matches TRBD1 (5 bases). CDR3 size: 13 residues. The germline gives CDR1 DFQATT, CDR2 SNEGSKA (reference sequence).

This clonotype was detected a few times. J is TRBJ2-3 and V is TRBV6-2 or TRBV6-3; 8 positions match TRBD2. V lost 6 bases and J lost 5; bases outside the gene matches: 7. Looked up from germline, CDR1 is MNHEY and CDR2 is SVGEGT. The CDR3 is 14 residues long. CDR3 in DNA: TGTGCCAGCAGGCGACGGGGGGGCCTAGATACGCAGTATTTT. Its protein is CASRRRGGLDTQYF.

This clonotype was detected only a few times. This chain connects TRBV12-3 or TRBV12-4 to TRBJ1-2; D may be TRBD1 (5 bases). The V gene lost 2 bases and the J gene lost 8 bases, with 15 bases spanning the gap. This CDR3 spans 14 amino acids. This CDR3 is CASSLSGRASGYTF. The CDR3 nucleotides read TGTGCCAGCAGTTTATCGGGCAGGGCTTCCGGCTACACCTTC.

The chain recombines TRBV28 with TRBJ2-3; D is unclear. V gave up 8 bases and J gave up 2 bases, with 17 bases separating them. Germline values: CDR1 MDHEN, CDR2 SYDVKM. The CDR3 is 15 residues long. The CDR3 loop reads CASARAPLDTDTQYF. CDR3 DNA sequence: TGTGCCAGCGCACGGGCCCCTCTAGACACAGATACGCAGTATTTT. Filled out from reference TRBV28 and TRBJ2-3, the complete variable domain reads DVKVTQSSRYLVKRTGEKVFLECVQDMDHENMFWYRQDPGLGLRLIYFSYDVKMKEKGDIPEGYSVSREKKERFSLILESASTNQTSMYLCASARAPLDTDTQYFGPGTRLTVL.

In DNA, the CDR3 is TGTGCCAGCAGTTTAGGGACAGGGGCTAGCACAGATACGCAGTATTTT. Protein sequence: CASSLGTGASTDTQYF. This chain joins TRBV27 and TRBJ2-3; 10 positions agree with TRBD1. The CDR3 covers 16 residues. Trimming cost V 2 bases and J 0 bases; bases outside gene matches: 2. Germline CDR1 MNHEY, CDR2 SMNVEV (reference sequence).

The rearrangement uses TRBV29-1 and TRBJ2-5, with TRBD2 matching 7 bases. The V gene end was trimmed by 0 bases and the J gene end by 4 bases; junction bases not matched to a gene: 5. Per germline, CDR1 SQVTM and CDR2 ANQGSEA. The CDR3 contains 14 residues. CDR3 nucleotide sequence: TGCAGCGTTGAAGAGGGAGGGGTGGGAGAGACCCAGTACTTC. Residues: CSVEEGGVGETQYF.

In this sample, this clonotype turned up many times. V usage is TRBV7-6 and J usage is TRBJ2-1; the D gene is possibly TRBD2 (5 bases). The CDR3 sequence is 15 residues long. V lost 3 bases and J lost 8, with 17 bases in between. Germline-derived CDR1 and CDR2 are SGHVS and FNYEAQ. The CDR3 protein is CASSFGSIPGYEQFF. CDR3 DNA: TGTGCCAGCAGCTTTGGATCGATACCGGGATATGAGCAGTTCTTC. The full variable domain, with the rest looked up from reference TRBV7-6 and TRBJ2-1, is GAGVSQSPRYKVTKRGQDVALRCDPISGHVSLYWYRQALGQGPEFLTYFNYEAQQDKSGLPNDRFSAERPEGSISTLTIQRTEQRDSAMYRCASSFGSIPGYEQFFGPGTRLTVL.

This clonotype was observed a few times. The chain carries TRBV4-3 and TRBJ2-7; D is unresolved. Germline lookup yields CDR1 LGHNA and CDR2 YSLEER. The CDR3 contains 13 residues. Between the trimmed V and J ends, which lost 2 bases and 3 bases, there was a span of 8 bases. In DNA, the CDR3 is TGCGCCAGCAGCCAATACAGATTCTACGAGCAGTACTTC. Protein product: CASSQYRFYEQYF.

This clonotype has only a few counts. The chain carries TRBV3-1 and TRBJ1-2, with D uncertain. Looked up from germline, CDR1 is LGHDT and CDR2 is YNNKEL (reference sequence). V was shortened by 0 bases and J by 10 bases, with 18 bases between the two germline ends. There are 15 residues in the CDR3. As DNA, the CDR3 is TGTGCCAGCAGCCAAGATCGGGGTGAGGATCCGACCTACACCTTC. Translating gives CASSQDRGEDPTYTF.

This clonotype was recorded at least ten times. The chain joins TRBV4-1 to TRBJ1-1; D unresolved. Germline V gene sequence: CDR1 MGHRA, CDR2 YSYEKL. The length of the CDR3 is 16 residues. V lost 0 bases and J 2 bases, leaving 13 bases between the germline ends. CDR3 residues: CASSQDRYTFNTEAFF. The DNA of the CDR3 is TGCGCCAGCAGCCAAGATAGGTACACGTTCAACACTGAAGCTTTCTTT.

The V call is TRBV12-2, the J call TRBJ2-1; the listed D gene, TRBD2, was not tested against the DNA. TRBV12-2 is labeled a pseudogene. The CDR3 has 13 residues. The CDR3 nucleotides are TGTGCAAGTCGCTTAGCGCCGGCGGGAGATGTGAGGTTC. This translates into CASRLAPAGDVRF.

In regard to this clonotype: Since the CDR3 does not end with the conserved phenylalanine or tryptophan, this likely comes from a read error. The DNA is omitted, as the CDR3 cannot be located on it reliably, and the CDR3 follows TCRdb's listing. The V and J genes are TRBV4-3 and TRBJ2-1; TRBD1 is the table's D call and was not checked against the DNA. Ends included, the CDR3 has 16 residues. Germline V gives CDR1 LGHNA, CDR2 YSLEER. The CDR3 is CASSQDRGRSYNAQSL.